The present T cell receptor beta chain was sequenced within a study of beta chain features in type 1 diabetes (dated by TCRdb to about 2018). The study in broad terms: Mean age, gender distribution, total cell number and subset yield did not differ between patients and healthy donors. In the study, recently diagnosed type 1 diabetes patients and matched healthy donors were compared on the TCRB repertoires of their sorted circulating CD4+ T cell subsets. Across all samples, roughly 110,000,000 sorted cells were examined, and cell number per subset correlated strongly with RNA yield. Regulatory and stem cell-like memory subsets were obtained from only 8 patients and about eight healthy donors, while naive and central memory subsets were obtained from all 28 donors. The paper as a whole reports these results and caveats: Because cDNA was sequenced instead of genomic DNA, activated cells with high expression could be over-represented, although the groups did not differ in activation or CD3 levels. Type 1 diabetes patients showed a moderate but significant shortening of TCRB CDR3 length in all four CD4+ subsets. Shorter templates might be favored by PCR, yet because patient and control samples were amplified and corrected together, any such skew would affect both groups equally. HLA sub-analyses involved small numbers of individuals, so any influence of HLA type on TCRB rearrangement remained unresolved. Naive, central memory and regulatory TCRB repertoires appeared to be more similar among patients than among healthy donors. Fewer insertions and more nucleotide deletions at VDJ recombination sites were observed in patients with type 1 diabetes, implying thymic rearrangement abnormalities.

About this clone itself: It has no known antigen specificity. The record has no base qualities; no much larger clone is one base away.

A single peripheral blood draw of around 100 mL on average was collected from each donor into heparinised tubes. A BD FACSAria II was used to sort naive, central memory, regulatory and stem cell-like memory CD4+ T cells with a panel that included CD45RO, CCR7, CD25, CD127, CD95 and CD27. Every sorted population had a purity above 95%. Right away, PBMCs were isolated by Lymphoprep density gradient centrifugation and were stained directly, with no culture step. To minimize batch effects, samples were stained and sorted in pairs, one healthy donor with one patient per experiment. Based on the germline V gene, the CDR1 and CDR2 sequences are SGHTA and FQGNSA. Counted from cysteine to phenylalanine, this CDR3 has 14 amino acids. Of all the DNA, just the CDR3 is kept, 42 bases in frame from base 1. Between the V and J ends, shortened by 6 bases and 6 bases respectively, the junction contains 14 bases. The High Capacity cDNA Reverse Transcription Kit was used to reverse transcribe all of the isolated RNA, meaning that expressed TCRB transcripts were what got sequenced. Deep immunoSEQ sequencing was performed on naive, central memory and regulatory T cell samples, with an average of around 3.5 million total reads per sample. Sorted cells were lysed in RLT buffer, and RNA was extracted using DNase-treated RNeasy Micro or Mini kits according to cell number. Each cell subset was processed separately to prevent cross-contamination, with patient and healthy donor samples processed together. Using the immunoSEQ multiplex PCR, TCRB sequences were amplified from cDNA into 87-bp fragments spanning the CDR3 region. The amplicons were sequenced using the Illumina HiSeq platform. Regarding the original processing steps: Synthetic template baselines were used to correct PCR bias computationally, reads within Hamming distance 2 were collapsed together, and singletons that could not be merged were discarded. Reads were aligned against IMGT so that V, D and J genes, CDR3 length and insertions or deletions at six rearrangement sites could be assigned. Within each subset, clonotype counts were normalized to the number of sorted cells before true diversity and Gini coefficients were calculated with the tcR R package. The overlap coefficient, calculated on TCRB nucleotide sequences, was used to quantify repertoire sharing. Out-of-frame TCRB sequences from naive cells were analyzed to stand in for the pre-selection repertoire. The source is immuneACCESS, and TCRdb retained only in-frame sequences with V and J called. Part of the clones is not carried over; for the studies checked, unresolved V genes explain less than half of this, and the remainder is unexplained. The V and J calls and clone size come from that table; D and trimming were worked out from the DNA. Across this sample there are 810,000 or so clones, with under 20% seen only once. About 0.025% of the sample is in the top ten clones.

This sequence originates from a woman aged 18-30 years in good health. This chain is built from TRBV7-2 and TRBJ2-2; the D region possibly corresponds to TRBD2 (5 bases align). The sample consisted of naive CD4+ T cells from blood. This specimen's cell subset or site label, per the study, means: true naive CD4+ T cells. The CDR3 corresponds to CASRDSRNAGELFF. The bases are TGTGCCAGCAGGGACTCACGCAACGCCGGGGAGCTGTTTTTT.